These T cell receptor beta chains were read from a single sample in a study of T cell responses to AZD1222 COVID-19 vaccine. TCRdb's copy holds only in-frame clones and misses some; the assay was immunoSEQ multiplex PCR. The sample gives approximately 140,000 clones, roughly 87% of which show up once; 4.5% to 6.5% is in the top ten. The sequencing here drew on peripheral blood, taken on day 0 of AZD1222 vaccination. These receptors all stem from an adult in good health. Both conserved end residues are part of each CDR3. Each record gives: D gene, clone size, V gene, J gene, CDR3 DNA, CDR3 protein. A D gene is named only where the DNA matches it firmly. Not all rows give a size; the values are once, few, many and, for expanded clones, a class.

NA	NA	TRBV4-1	TRBJ2-5	TGCGCCAGCAGCCAGGTGTCCTATCTCGAGACCCAGTACTTC	CASSQVSYLETQYF
NA	NA	TRBV15	TRBJ2-1	TGTGCCACCAGCATAGCGGTCTCCTACAATGAGCAGTTCTTC	CATSIAVSYNEQFF
TRBD2	NA	TRBV19	TRBJ2-3	TGTGCCAGTAGTATTAGCGGGAGAAGCCCAGATACGCAGTATTTT	CASSISGRSPDTQYF
NA	NA	TRBV19	TRBJ1-1	TGTGCCAGTAGTGAACAGGGGAACACTGAAGCTTTCTTT	CASSEQGNTEAFF
NA	few	TRBV28	TRBJ2-7	TGTGCCAGCAGCCCCCCCGGCCGACTAGAAACGGTCTACGAGCAGTACTTC	CASSPPGRLETVYEQYF
TRBD2	NA	TRBV27	TRBJ2-3	TGTGCCAGTAGCCCTCTAGCGGGATTAGATACGCAGTATTTT	CASSPLAGLDTQYF
NA	NA	TRBV15	TRBJ1-2	TGTGCCACCAGCAGAGATCAGGGGAACTATGGCTACACCTTC	CATSRDQGNYGYTF
TRBD2	few	TRBV28	TRBJ2-7	TGTGCCAGCGGGCAGGATAAGGCGGGAGCTAGGGAGCAGTACTTC	CASGQDKAGAREQYF
NA	NA	TRBV21-1	TRBJ2-5	TGTGCCAGCAGCAAAGCGCGGGATAGCGGGAGGGTAGGGGAGACCCAGTACTTC	CASSKARDSGRVGETQYF
TRBD1	NA	TRBV27	TRBJ2-1	TGTGCCAGCAGTGTACAGGGGGCAAGGGCCAATGAGCAGTTCTTC	CASSVQGARANEQFF
TRBD1	NA	TRBV11-3	TRBJ1-1	TGTGCCAGCAGCCGAGTTCAGGGGGCGAACATTATGAACACTGAAGCTTTCTTT	CASSRVQGANIMNTEAFF
NA	NA	TRBV28	TRBJ2-3	TGTGCCAGCAGCTCGGACTTACGGATCACAGATACGCAGTATTTT	CASSSDLRITDTQYF
NA	NA	TRBV7-2	TRBJ2-7	TGTGCCAGCAGCTTAGATGCGTGGGGGTTATCCTACGAGCAGTACTTC	CASSLDAWGLSYEQYF
NA	NA	TRBV5-5	TRBJ1-2	TGTGCCAGCAGCCGAGGTCTGGTGACGGACTATGGCTACACCTTC	CASSRGLVTDYGYTF
NA	NA	TRBV12-3/TRBV12-4	TRBJ2-1	TGTGCCAGCAGTTTATTTGGAAATGAGCAGTTCTTC	CASSLFGNEQFF
TRBD1	NA	TRBV19	TRBJ1-2	TGTGCCAGTAGTCTCGGGACAGGGGAGGACTATGGCTACACCTTC	CASSLGTGEDYGYTF
NA	NA	TRBV3-1/TRBV3-2	TRBJ2-7	TGTGCCAGCAGCCTTGGACGTTCGGCCTACGAGCAGTACTTC	CASSLGRSAYEQYF
NA	NA	TRBV11-2	TRBJ2-7	TGTGCCAGCAGCGAACAGAATTACGAGCAGTACTTC	CASSEQNYEQYF
NA	NA	TRBV12-3/TRBV12-4	TRBJ1-2	TGTGCCAGCAGTGGGAGCAGAAACTATGGCTACACCTTC	CASSGSRNYGYTF
NA	once	TRBV10-3	TRBJ2-7	TGTGCCATCAGTGACCCGGGGCTCCGATCCCCCTCCTACGAGCAGTACTTC	CAISDPGLRSPSYEQYF
NA	NA	TRBV7-3	TRBJ1-1	TGTGCCAGCAGCTTAACATCGCAGAACACTGAAGCTTTCTTT	CASSLTSQNTEAFF
NA	NA	TRBV5-4	TRBJ2-1	TGTGCCAGCAGGAATAGGACGCGCAATGAGCAGTTCTTC	CASRNRTRNEQFF
NA	few	TRBV19	TRBJ1-1	TGTGCCAGTGCATGGGGAGGAGGAAGCACTGAAGCTTTCTTT	CASAWGGGSTEAFF
TRBD2	NA	TRBV2	TRBJ2-7	TGTGCCAGCAGTGAAGCGCTAGCGGGGACCTACGAGCAGTACTTC	CASSEALAGTYEQYF
NA	NA	TRBV19	TRBJ2-3	TGTGCCAGTAGTGATTGGACGGGATTCACAGATACGCAGTATTTT	CASSDWTGFTDTQYF
TRBD1	NA	TRBV4-3	TRBJ2-7	TGCGCCAGCAGCCAGGGACAGGGAAGCTCCTACGAGCAGTACTTC	CASSQGQGSSYEQYF
NA	NA	TRBV12-3/TRBV12-4	TRBJ1-4	TGTGCCAGCCACTCCCGGGATGAAAAACTGTTTTTT	CASHSRDEKLFF
NA	NA	TRBV6-5	TRBJ1-2	TGTGCCAGCAGTAAAACCGGGACAAACTATGGCTACACCTTC	CASSKTGTNYGYTF
TRBD1	NA	TRBV10-3	TRBJ2-1	TGTGCCATCAGTGGGGACAGGGGTCTGGATGAGCAGTTCTTC	CAISGDRGLDEQFF
NA	few	TRBV28	TRBJ1-2	TGTGCCACCGAGAGGGGAGGGACTAACTATGGCTACACCTTC	CATERGGTNYGYTF
NA	NA	TRBV7-2	TRBJ1-5	TGTGCCAGCAGCTTATCCTCGGGAGCGGCTCAGCCCCAGCATTTT	CASSLSSGAAQPQHF
TRBD2	NA	TRBV2	TRBJ2-1	TGTGCCAGCAGTTCTAGCGGGAGCTCCTACAATGAGCAGTTCTTC	CASSSSGSSYNEQFF
TRBD2	NA	TRBV10-2	TRBJ2-7	TGCGCCAGCAGTCAGCTAGCGGGTTCCCCCTACGAGCAGTACTTC	CASSQLAGSPYEQYF
TRBD1	NA	TRBV7-2	TRBJ2-5	TGTGCCAGCAGCTTAGTGACAGGGGGACGGGAGACCCAGTACTTC	CASSLVTGGRETQYF
TRBD1	NA	TRBV18	TRBJ2-5	TGTGCCAGCTCACCATGGGACAGGGTTCAAGAGACCCAGTACTTC	CASSPWDRVQETQYF
NA	NA	TRBV10-1	TRBJ2-1	TGCGCCAGCAGTGTGGACGGGGCTGGTGAGCAGTTCTTC	CASSVDGAGEQFF
NA	NA	TRBV18	TRBJ2-1	TGTGCCAGCTCACCCTTCGGGATCTCCTACAATGAGCAGTTCTTC	CASSPFGISYNEQFF
NA	NA	TRBV5-1	TRBJ1-4	TGCGCCAGCAGCTTACCTAATGAAAAACTGTTTTTT	CASSLPNEKLFF
TRBD1	NA	TRBV5-1	TRBJ1-1	TGCGCCAGCAGCTCGCTAGGACAGGGCCTGTCTCCGGGTGAAGCTTTCTTT	CASSSLGQGLSPGEAFF
TRBD2	NA	TRBV6-6	TRBJ2-1	TGTGCCAGCACCAGACTAGCGGGGAATGAGCAGTTCTTC	CASTRLAGNEQFF
TRBD1	NA	TRBV28	TRBJ1-6	TGTGCCAGCACCCAACCCGGGACAGTTTTTAATTCACCCCTCCACTTT	CASTQPGTVFNSPLHF
NA	NA	TRBV20-1	TRBJ1-1	TGCAGGGCGTTAGGGGGAACTGAAGCTTTCTTT	CRALGGTEAFF
NA	NA	TRBV28	TRBJ1-3	TGTGCCAGCAGTTTAGGGGCGGGTAACACCATATATTTT	CASSLGAGNTIYF
NA	NA	TRBV5-5	TRBJ2-4	TGTGCCAGCAGCCTGGGACTTCTAAAAAACATTCAGTACTTC	CASSLGLLKNIQYF
TRBD2	NA	TRBV4-2	TRBJ2-1	TGTGCCAGCAGCCAAGACAATAGCGGGAGAGGGTATGAGCAGTTCTTC	CASSQDNSGRGYEQFF
NA	NA	TRBV18	TRBJ1-1	TGTGCCAGCTCACCACCGGGGGTAGGGACTGAAGCTTTCTTT	CASSPPGVGTEAFF
NA	NA	TRBV2	TRBJ1-1	TGTGCCAGCTTGGGCCCTTACATGAACACTGAAGCTTTCTTT	CASLGPYMNTEAFF
TRBD1	NA	TRBV5-4	TRBJ1-1	TGTGCCAGCAACGGACAGGGGCGGATGATGAACACTGAAGCTTTCTTT	CASNGQGRMMNTEAFF
TRBD1	NA	TRBV27	TRBJ2-2	TGTGCCAGCAGTTCCCGGGACAGGATTTTCACCGGGGAGCTGTTTTTT	CASSSRDRIFTGELFF
TRBD1	NA	TRBV5-1	TRBJ1-4	TGCGCCAGCAGATACATGACCGGGACAGGCGATGAAAAACTGTTTTTT	CASRYMTGTGDEKLFF
NA	NA	TRBV6-5	TRBJ1-2	TGTGCCAGCAGTCGAACAGGGATAGGGTATGGCTACACCTTC	CASSRTGIGYGYTF
TRBD1	once	TRBV10-3	TRBJ2-5	TGTGCCATCAGTGAGTCAGGGACAGAGGGGACCCAGTACTTC	CAISESGTEGTQYF
TRBD1	NA	TRBV7-2	TRBJ1-3	TGTGCCAGCAGCACGACGGGACAGCCCTCTGGAAACACCATATATTTT	CASSTTGQPSGNTIYF
NA	NA	TRBV27	TRBJ2-1	TGTGCCAGCAGTTTTAGCATGGGAAACGCGGTAGCGGCCCAATACAATGAGCAGTTCTTC	CASSFSMGNAVAAQYNEQFF
TRBD1	NA	TRBV10-1	TRBJ2-3	TGCGCCAGCAGCCCAGACAGGGGCGCAGATACGCAGTATTTT	CASSPDRGADTQYF
NA	once	TRBV10-1	TRBJ2-7	TGCGCCAGCAGTGAGTCGATCCTCGGGGGCGCCTACGAGCAGTACTTC	CASSESILGGAYEQYF
NA	NA	TRBV5-4	TRBJ1-1	TGTGCCAGCAGCCCCGCGGGCACTGAAGCTTTCTTT	CASSPAGTEAFF
NA	NA	TRBV7-9	TRBJ1-6	TGTGCCAGCAGCTTAGCGGAGGCGGGCCGTTCACCCCTCCACTTT	CASSLAEAGRSPLHF
NA	once	TRBV5-4	TRBJ2-1	TGTGCCAGCAGCTGGTCAACCGGGACTCCTACTTCAAACTCCTACAATGAGCAGTTCTTC	CASSWSTGTPTSNSYNEQFF
NA	NA	TRBV7-3	TRBJ2-5	TGTGCCAGCAGCCCAGGGACCCACGGGGGAGAGACCCAGTACTTC	CASSPGTHGGETQYF